The 21 T cell receptor beta chains below come from one sample, sequenced in a study of T-cell reconstitution after alpha-beta-depleted transplantation in children. A TCRbeta library incorporating unique molecular identifiers was prepared. TCRdb reprocessed the PCR reads via MiXCR and lists one record per CDR3 protein. The table has 780,000 or so distinct CDR3 sequences, about 15% seen once. Here the sequenced sample was PBMCs, mostly from graft donor cells, taken 360 days after TCRalphabeta/CD19-depleted stem cell transplant. These receptors all stem from a male patient between 5 and 17 years old who had a stem cell transplant for acute lymphoblastic leukemia, so the T cells may come from the graft donor.

The table lists this clonotype with a few counts. The V call is TRBV20-1, the J call TRBJ2-5, with 14 bases lining up with TRBD2. Trimming at V came to 5 bases and at J to 2 bases, leaving 22 bases not matched to a gene. This CDR3 has 21 amino acids. Per germline, CDR1 DFQATT and CDR2 SNEGSKA (reference sequence). CDR3 nucleotide sequence: TGCAGTGCTCCTCCTGACGAGGGACTAGCGGGAGTTATTGTGTCACAAGAGACCCAGTACTTC. Its translation: CSAPPDEGLAGVIVSQETQYF.

The rearrangement joins TRBV5-1 to TRBJ2-5; maybe TRBD2 (6 bases). Germline V gene sequence: CDR1 SGHRS, CDR2 YFSETQ. The CDR3 length is 15 residues. Trimming left V 0 bases short and J 2 bases short, with 11 bases between. The CDR3 here is CASSLAERVQETQYF. CDR3 DNA sequence: TGCGCCAGCAGCTTGGCCGAGCGGGTGCAAGAGACCCAGTACTTC.

This clonotype has a count of ten or more. The gene calls are TRBV20-1 and TRBJ2-4; D unclear. The CDR3 contains 15 residues. V gave up 6 bases and J gave up 1 base, with 16 bases separating them. CDR1 DFQATT and CDR2 SNEGSKA come from the germline V gene (reference sequence). CDR3 loop: CSALKQPSAKNIQYF. CDR3 coding DNA: TGCAGTGCCCTAAAACAGCCCTCGGCCAAAAACATTCAGTACTTC.

This rearrangement joins TRBV7-6 to TRBJ2-1, with no clear D. V was shortened by 5 bases and J by 10 bases, with 21 bases between the two germline ends. The length of the CDR3 is 15 residues. Germline V gives CDR1 SGHVS, CDR2 FNYEAQ. The CDR3 protein is CASSERTVTMGEQFF. CDR3 nucleotides: TGTGCCAGCAGCGAAAGGACGGTTACAATGGGGGAGCAGTTCTTC.

This clonotype occurred many times. This chain connects TRBV24-1 to TRBJ2-1, with TRBD2 identical over 15 bases. The trim removed 5 bases at V and 2 bases at J, leaving 9 bases unmatched. The CDR3 totals 19 residues. Per germline, CDR1 KGHDR and CDR2 SFDVKD. DNA of the CDR3: TGTGCCACCAGTGGTCCGGGACTAGCGGGAGGAACCACCTACAATGAGCAGTTCTTC. Its translation: CATSGPGLAGGTTYNEQFF.

This clonotype was recorded at least ten times. The chain combines TRBV5-1 with TRBJ2-2; possible D gene TRBD2, 6 bases. The CDR3 extends over 15 amino acids. The germline CDR1 and CDR2 sequences are SGHRS and YFSETQ. With 1 base removed from V and 4 bases from J, the gap between germline ends came to 11 bases. CDR3 DNA sequence: TGCGCCAGCAGCTTGAGGAGGGCCCGCACCGGGGAGCTGTTTTTT. Translated: CASSLRRARTGELFF.

The chain links TRBV4-2 to TRBJ2-5; the match to TRBD2 covers 11 bases. Trimming took 4 bases from V and 2 from J; bases not matched to a gene: 9. This CDR3 spans 17 amino acids. CDR1 LGHNA and CDR2 YNFKEQ come from the germline V gene. The CDR3 loop reads CASSPGLGLAVQETQYF. CDR3 nucleotide sequence: TGTGCCAGCAGCCCCGGTTTGGGACTAGCGGTACAAGAGACCCAGTACTTC.

The CDR3 nucleotides read TGTGCCAGCAACCCAGAACGGGCGAAGCGGGAGCGAACAGATACGCAGTATTTT. Its translation is CASNPERAKRERTDTQYF. The chain recombines TRBV21-1 with TRBJ2-3; TRBD2 reflects the table's D call only, with no check against the DNA. TRBV21-1 is annotated as a pseudogene. The CDR3 is 18 residues long.

The chain is built from TRBV28 and TRBJ2-7, with 9 bases identical to TRBD2. Germline V gives CDR1 MDHEN, CDR2 SYDVKM. This CDR3 is built from 15 residues. V dropped 3 bases and J dropped 4; count of bases not matched to a gene: 7. This chain's CDR3 is CASSLWASGKYEQYF. As DNA, the CDR3 is TGTGCCAGCAGTTTGTGGGCTAGCGGGAAGTACGAGCAGTACTTC.

This clonotype was seen repeatedly, ten times or more. The rearrangement uses TRBV27 and TRBJ2-7; D could derive from TRBD1 or TRBD2 (5 bases each). Trimming left V 3 bases short and J 0 bases short, with 9 bases between. This CDR3 comprises 14 residues. Per the germline V gene, CDR1 is MNHEY and CDR2 is SMNVEV (reference sequence). The CDR3 DNA sequence: TGTGCCAGCAGTTTGGGGGTGAGCTCCTACGAGCAGTACTTC. Residues: CASSLGVSSYEQYF.

The chain combines TRBV15 with TRBJ2-1, with D tentatively TRBD2 (5 bases). Trimming took off 0 bases at V and 9 bases at J, with 9 bases between the two ends. CDR3 size: 13 residues. Germline CDR1 reads LNHNV; CDR2 reads YYDKDF (reference sequence). The CDR3 protein is CATSREPTTEQFF. In nucleotides, the CDR3 is TGTGCCACCAGCAGAGAACCGACTACTGAGCAGTTCTTC.

This clonotype was found a few times. The rearrangement joins TRBV20-1 to TRBJ2-7, with D unresolved. Germline values: CDR1 DFQATT, CDR2 SNEGSKA (reference sequence). The V gene lost 6 bases and the J gene lost 1 base, with 19 bases spanning the gap. The CDR3 spans 15 residues. The CDR3, as DNA: TGCAGTGCCGCTACCCCCCGGCTCCTATCCTACGAGCAGTACTTC. This gives the protein CSAATPRLLSYEQYF.

V and J are TRBV3-1 and TRBJ2-5, with TRBD2 identical over 7 bases. This CDR3 is built from 14 residues. Germline V gives CDR1 LGHDT, CDR2 YNNKEL (reference sequence). The trim removed 1 base at V and 4 bases at J, leaving 3 bases unmatched. CDR3 amino acids: CASSQGLAIETQYF. DNA for the CDR3: TGTGCCAGCAGCCAAGGACTAGCTATAGAGACCCAGTACTTC.

The chain recombines TRBV13 with TRBJ2-5, with D maybe TRBD2 (5 bases). Trimming shortened V by 2 bases and J by 3 bases, and 19 bases separated the two germline ends. CDR1 and CDR2 from the germline V gene are PRHDT and FYEKMQ (reference sequence). This CDR3 spans 17 amino acids. CDR3 amino acids: CASSLKSTGETKETQYF. CDR3 nucleotide sequence: TGTGCCAGCAGCTTAAAGAGTACCGGGGAAACTAAAGAGACCCAGTACTTC.

This clonotype was detected a few times. The chain combines TRBV12-3 or TRBV12-4 with TRBJ2-1; D is unresolved. CDR3 length: 13 amino acids. The V and J ends lost 3 bases and 10 bases respectively, with 13 bases between them. The CDR3 coding sequence is TGTGCCAGCAGTTTTAGAAAGGTTAGGGAGCAGTTCTTC. Protein: CASSFRKVREQFF.

This clonotype has at least ten counts. The chain is built from TRBV2 and TRBJ2-5, with D hard to call. Trimming removed 0 bases from V and 11 bases from J, with 4 bases in between. The CDR3 totals 10 residues. Per germline, CDR1 SNHLY and CDR2 FYNNEI. CDR3 DNA sequence: TGTGCCAGCAGTGAAGCGTGTCAGTACTTC. Protein sequence: CASSEACQYF.

This clonotype occurred a few times. This chain joins TRBV5-5 and TRBJ2-3, with unresolved D. From germline, CDR1 is SGHKS and CDR2 YYEKEE (reference sequence). The germline V and J ends were trimmed by 2 bases and 0 bases, with 7 bases remaining between them. The CDR3 spans 14 residues. Written as DNA, the CDR3 is TGTGCCAGCAGCTTCGTATCTAGCACAGATACGCAGTATTTT. Translated: CASSFVSSTDTQYF.

This clonotype was picked up a small number of times. The rearrangement joins TRBV20-1 to TRBJ2-5; D gene uncertain. The CDR3 runs to 15 residues. Trimming pared 0 bases from V and 0 bases from J, leaving 11 bases between. Per the germline V gene, CDR1 is DFQATT and CDR2 is SNEGSKA (reference sequence). The CDR3 loop is CSARDRAIYQETQYF. The DNA for the CDR3 is TGCAGTGCTAGAGATCGAGCCATCTACCAAGAGACCCAGTACTTC.

This clonotype came up a few times. The CDR3 spells CASSVGNSYEQYF. The CDR3 region has the DNA TGTGCCAGCAGCGTAGGTAACTCCTACGAGCAGTACTTC. This chain connects TRBV9 to TRBJ2-7; D is undetermined. The CDR3 is 13 amino acids. V lost 0 bases, J lost 0 bases, and 4 bases lay in between. Germline V gives CDR1 SGDLS, CDR2 YYNGEE.

The rearrangement joins TRBV29-1 to TRBJ2-5, with TRBD2 matching 8 bases. There are 12 residues in the CDR3. Trimming took 6 bases from V and 5 from J; bases not matched to a gene: 5. Germline CDR1 is SQVTM and CDR2 is ANQGSEA. As DNA, the CDR3 is TGCAGCGTCGGGACTAGTAGGGAGACCCAGTACTTC. This encodes CSVGTSRETQYF.

This clonotype was seen a handful of times. This chain links TRBV4-2 with TRBJ2-7; D gene ambiguous. CDR1 is LGHNA, CDR2 YNFKEQ, per germline. V was pared by 3 bases and J by 5 bases, with 8 bases between. The CDR3 covers 12 residues. The CDR3 DNA is TGTGCCAGCAGCCACTCCGGCCACGAGCAGTACTTC. Translated: CASSHSGHEQYF.